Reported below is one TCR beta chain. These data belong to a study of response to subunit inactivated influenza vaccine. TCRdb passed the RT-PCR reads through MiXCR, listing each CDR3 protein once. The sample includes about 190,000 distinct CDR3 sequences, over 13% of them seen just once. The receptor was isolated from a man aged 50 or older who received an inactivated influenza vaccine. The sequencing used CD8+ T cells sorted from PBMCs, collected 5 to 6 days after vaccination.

This CDR3 is CASSYSNPSYEQYF. Written as DNA, the CDR3 is TGTGCCAGCAGTTACTCGAACCCCTCCTACGAGCAGTACTTC. The chain is built from TRBV6-5 and TRBJ2-7; D call uncertain. V was trimmed by 0 bases and J by 0 bases, leaving 6 bases between them. In germline, CDR1 is MNHEY, CDR2 SVGAGI. The CDR3 sequence is 14 residues long.